A single TCR beta chain is shown here with its context. Antigen unknown. Germline CDR1 reads MNHEY; CDR2 reads SMNVEV (reference sequence). This CDR3 is 16 amino acids long. These data originate in a study of T cells expressing NK-cell markers. Whole-study results and caveats: For roughly 6 donors, the dominant NKG2C+ clonotypes made up about 1.0-8% of their CD8+ T cells. The study did not resolve the HCMV specificity of expanded NKG2C+ T cell clones.

TCRdb derives one entry per CDR3 protein from the 5' RACE reads, leaving out DNA. The sample totals under 600,000 distinct CDR3 sequences. The sequencing input was blood T cells: a sorted CD56 or NKG2C T cell subset, CD4+ or CD8+ T cells, or bulk PBMC T cells (not recorded which). The V and J genes are TRBV27 and TRBJ2-1. The receptor was derived from a woman aged 45 to 65 in good health. This CDR3 reads CASSLASSSSYNEQFF.